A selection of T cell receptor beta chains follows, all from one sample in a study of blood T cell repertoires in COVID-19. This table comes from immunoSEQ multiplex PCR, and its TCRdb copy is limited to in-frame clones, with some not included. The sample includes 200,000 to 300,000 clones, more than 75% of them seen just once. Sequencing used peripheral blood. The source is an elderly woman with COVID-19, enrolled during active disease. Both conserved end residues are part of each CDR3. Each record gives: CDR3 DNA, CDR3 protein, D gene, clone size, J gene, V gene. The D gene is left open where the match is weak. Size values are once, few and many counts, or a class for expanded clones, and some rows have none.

DNA: TGTGCCAGCAGCCTCGACATTTACACTGAAGCTTTCTTT; CDR3: CASSLDIYTEAFF; D: .; size: .; J: TRBJ1-1; V: TRBV7-9
DNA: TGCGCCAGCAGCTTGGACAGGGCGCCTGAAAAACTGTTTTTT; CDR3: CASSLDRAPEKLFF; D: .; size: .; J: TRBJ1-4; V: TRBV5-1
DNA: TGTGCCAGCAGCTTAAACAGGGTTGGCTATGGCTACACCTTC; CDR3: CASSLNRVGYGYTF; D: .; size: .; J: TRBJ1-2; V: TRBV7-2
DNA: TGTGCCAGCTCACGGACTAGCGGAGAGACCCAGTACTTC; CDR3: CASSRTSGETQYF; D: TRBD2; size: .; J: TRBJ2-5; V: TRBV18
DNA: TGTGCCAGCAGTTCCCCAAGGGGCTCTGGGGCCAACGTCCTGACTTTC; CDR3: CASSSPRGSGANVLTF; D: .; size: .; J: TRBJ2-6; V: TRBV28
DNA: TGCAGTGCTAGTCTCGGGGACAGGGCGGGCACTGAAGCTTTCTTT; CDR3: CSASLGDRAGTEAFF; D: TRBD1; size: .; J: TRBJ1-1; V: TRBV20-1
DNA: TGTGCCAGCAACTTCGCAGGGGTGAACACTGAAGCTTTCTTT; CDR3: CASNFAGVNTEAFF; D: .; size: .; J: TRBJ1-1; V: TRBV5-4
DNA: TGTGCCAGCAGCCTCGGTACGGGGGGAAACACCATATATTTT; CDR3: CASSLGTGGNTIYF; D: .; size: .; J: TRBJ1-3; V: TRBV3-1/TRBV3-2
DNA: TGTGCCAGTAGTTACAGGGGCGCCTCTCAGCCCCAGCATTTT; CDR3: CASSYRGASQPQHF; D: TRBD1; size: .; J: TRBJ1-5; V: TRBV19
DNA: TGTGCCAGCAGCTCCAAAACAGGGCGGGAGACCCAGTACTTC; CDR3: CASSSKTGRETQYF; D: .; size: .; J: TRBJ2-5; V: TRBV5-4
DNA: TGCGCCAGCAGTCGGGACAGCTATGGCTACACCTTC; CDR3: CASSRDSYGYTF; D: TRBD1; size: .; J: TRBJ1-2; V: TRBV10-1
DNA: TGCGCCAGCAGCTTGGACAGGGCTAGCACAGATACGCAGTATTTT; CDR3: CASSLDRASTDTQYF; D: .; size: .; J: TRBJ2-3; V: TRBV5-1
DNA: TGTGCCAGCAGCCAAGGACAGGGGGAAGGCACAGATACGCAGTATTTT; CDR3: CASSQGQGEGTDTQYF; D: TRBD1; size: .; J: TRBJ2-3; V: TRBV4-2
DNA: TGTGCCAGCAGCTCGATCGGGGGGACTTACACTGAAGCTTTCTTT; CDR3: CASSSIGGTYTEAFF; D: .; size: .; J: TRBJ1-1; V: TRBV3-1/TRBV3-2
DNA: TGTGCCAGCAGCCTGACTAGCGGGGGTTACAATGAGCAGTTCTTC; CDR3: CASSLTSGGYNEQFF; D: TRBD2; size: once; J: TRBJ2-1; V: TRBV5-4
DNA: TGTGCCACCAGTGATTCCTCCCCGGGGGGAAGGGATACGCAGTATTTT; CDR3: CATSDSSPGGRDTQYF; D: TRBD2; size: few; J: TRBJ2-3; V: TRBV24-1
DNA: TGCAGCGGATCCGGGACAGGGGACTACAATGAGCAGTTCTTC; CDR3: CSGSGTGDYNEQFF; D: TRBD1; size: .; J: TRBJ2-1; V: TRBV29-1
DNA: TGTGCCAGTAGTGCAGGACAGGTCGGCAATCAGCCCCAGCATTTT; CDR3: CASSAGQVGNQPQHF; D: TRBD1; size: .; J: TRBJ1-5; V: TRBV19
DNA: TGTGCCAGTAGGGCGACAGGGGCTAACTATGGCTACACCTTC; CDR3: CASRATGANYGYTF; D: TRBD1; size: .; J: TRBJ1-2; V: TRBV19
DNA: TGTGCCAGCAGTTTAGGCTACGGGAGGTACGAAGGCTACACCTTC; CDR3: CASSLGYGRYEGYTF; D: .; size: .; J: TRBJ1-2; V: TRBV28
DNA: TGCGCCAGCAGCCAGTTCCGCGTCGGCGGGGGGGACCAAGAGACCCAGTACTTC; CDR3: CASSQFRVGGGDQETQYF; D: TRBD2; size: .; J: TRBJ2-5; V: TRBV4-1
DNA: TGTGCCAGCAGTGTTGGGACTGCCGCCAATGAGCAGTTCTTC; CDR3: CASSVGTAANEQFF; D: .; size: .; J: TRBJ2-1; V: TRBV2
DNA: TGCGCCAGCAGCCAAGGACAGGGTGAGGGCTATGGCTACACCTTC; CDR3: CASSQGQGEGYGYTF; D: TRBD1; size: .; J: TRBJ1-2; V: TRBV4-3
DNA: TGTGCCAGCAGTTTCTCGGGGGGCACCTACAATGAGCAGTTCTTC; CDR3: CASSFSGGTYNEQFF; D: .; size: .; J: TRBJ2-1; V: TRBV7-2
DNA: TGTGCCACCAGTGACGCTAGCGGGGGGGCTGAGGATACGCAGTATTTT; CDR3: CATSDASGGAEDTQYF; D: TRBD2; size: .; J: TRBJ2-3; V: TRBV24-1
DNA: TGTGCCAGCAGACCCCGGGTGGGACATCAACTGAGGACAGATACGCAGTATTTT; CDR3: CASRPRVGHQLRTDTQYF; D: .; size: .; J: TRBJ2-3; V: TRBV27
DNA: TGTGCCAGCAGTGGACAGGGTGAAGGACAGCCCCAGCATTTT; CDR3: CASSGQGEGQPQHF; D: TRBD1; size: .; J: TRBJ1-5; V: TRBV2
DNA: TGTGCCAGCAGTCGTTTGACGGGGAACACTGAAGCTTTCTTT; CDR3: CASSRLTGNTEAFF; D: .; size: .; J: TRBJ1-1; V: TRBV6-5
DNA: TGTGCCAGTAGTCCTCTCTCTTCCGGGACAGGCTCCTACAATGAGCAGTTCTTC; CDR3: CASSPLSSGTGSYNEQFF; D: TRBD1; size: .; J: TRBJ2-1; V: TRBV19
DNA: TGTGCCAGCAGCCCCGGGACAGATTCCCCTTATGGCTACACCTTC; CDR3: CASSPGTDSPYGYTF; D: TRBD1; size: many; J: TRBJ1-2; V: TRBV7-2
DNA: TGTGCCAGCAGCTCTGTAGGGGGTGATGAGCAGTTCTTC; CDR3: CASSSVGGDEQFF; D: .; size: .; J: TRBJ2-1; V: TRBV7-3
DNA: TGTGCCAGCAGCCTTGGGGCCGCCTCCAATGAGCAGTTCTTC; CDR3: CASSLGAASNEQFF; D: .; size: .; J: TRBJ2-1; V: TRBV3-1/TRBV3-2
DNA: TGTGCCATCAGGGACAGGGATGGCAATCAGCCCCAGCATTTT; CDR3: CAIRDRDGNQPQHF; D: TRBD1; size: .; J: TRBJ1-5; V: TRBV10-3
DNA: TGTGCCAGCAGCGGGGGACAGTACAATGAGCAGTTCTTC; CDR3: CASSGGQYNEQFF; D: TRBD1; size: .; J: TRBJ2-1; V: TRBV5-4
DNA: TGTGCCAGTGGTATTCTCCGGACTGATCGCACTGAAGCTTTCTTT; CDR3: CASGILRTDRTEAFF; D: .; size: .; J: TRBJ1-1; V: TRBV19
DNA: TGCGCCAGCAGACGGACAGTATCTAATTCACCCCTCCACTTT; CDR3: CASRRTVSNSPLHF; D: .; size: .; J: TRBJ1-6; V: TRBV5-1
DNA: TGTGCCAGTAGTTCCCAGGGGGGCCCGTACTATGGCTACACCTTC; CDR3: CASSSQGGPYYGYTF; D: TRBD1; size: .; J: TRBJ1-2; V: TRBV19
DNA: TGTGCCAGCAGTGACTCGATCTGGGGGCAGCAGTTCTTC; CDR3: CASSDSIWGQQFF; D: .; size: .; J: TRBJ2-1; V: TRBV6-4
DNA: TGTGCCAGCAGCCTTTTAAACTCTGGAAACACCATATATTTT; CDR3: CASSLLNSGNTIYF; D: .; size: .; J: TRBJ1-3; V: TRBV3-1/TRBV3-2
DNA: TGTGCCAGCAGCTCGAGGTTCCAAGAGACCCAGTACTTC; CDR3: CASSSRFQETQYF; D: .; size: .; J: TRBJ2-5; V: TRBV7-2
DNA: TGCGCCAGCAGTATTAGTGGAGAGTACTACAATGAGCAGTTCTTC; CDR3: CASSISGEYYNEQFF; D: .; size: few; J: TRBJ2-1; V: TRBV5-1
DNA: TGTGCCAGCAGTGGTTCCGTCGGGACAGTTTATGGCTACACCTTC; CDR3: CASSGSVGTVYGYTF; D: TRBD1; size: .; J: TRBJ1-2; V: TRBV6-4
DNA: TGTGCCAGCACCGAAAGCGGTGAAGGCTACACCTTC; CDR3: CASTESGEGYTF; D: .; size: .; J: TRBJ1-2; V: TRBV7-2
DNA: TGTGCCAGCAGCGATACAGGGGGTAGGGACTATGGCTACACCTTC; CDR3: CASSDTGGRDYGYTF; D: TRBD1; size: .; J: TRBJ1-2; V: TRBV7-2
DNA: TGCAGTGCTAGTGGGACAGGGTCTAGCAATCAGCCCCAGCATTTT; CDR3: CSASGTGSSNQPQHF; D: TRBD1; size: .; J: TRBJ1-5; V: TRBV20-1
DNA: TGCGCCAGCAGCTCTAGCGGGGCGGAGACCCAGTACTTC; CDR3: CASSSSGAETQYF; D: TRBD2; size: .; J: TRBJ2-5; V: TRBV5-1
DNA: TGTGCCAGCAGCCAACCCCAAGGGGGCGGAAACACCATATATTTT; CDR3: CASSQPQGGGNTIYF; D: TRBD1; size: .; J: TRBJ1-3; V: TRBV3-1/TRBV3-2
DNA: TGTGCCAGCAGCCAAGTTGGTAGGGGGCTAGCCAAAAACATTCAGTACTTC; CDR3: CASSQVGRGLAKNIQYF; D: TRBD1; size: .; J: TRBJ2-4; V: TRBV3-1/TRBV3-2
DNA: TGTGCCAGCAGTTGGGGAGACGTTTTCGGGGATCAGCCCCAGCATTTT; CDR3: CASSWGDVFGDQPQHF; D: .; size: .; J: TRBJ1-5; V: TRBV6-2/TRBV6-3
DNA: TGTGCCAGCTCACCACAGGCGGGGCAAGAGACCCAGTACTTC; CDR3: CASSPQAGQETQYF; D: .; size: .; J: TRBJ2-5; V: TRBV18
DNA: TGCGCCAGCAACCGGGACACGGGGTCCCACACTGAAGCTTTCTTT; CDR3: CASNRDTGSHTEAFF; D: .; size: .; J: TRBJ1-1; V: TRBV5-1
DNA: TGTGCCAGCAGCGCGCAGAGGGAAAAACTGTTTTTT; CDR3: CASSAQREKLFF; D: .; size: .; J: TRBJ1-4; V: TRBV11-2
DNA: TGTGCCAGCAGCCAAGACCTACAGGGGTTTGAAGCTTTCTTT; CDR3: CASSQDLQGFEAFF; D: TRBD1; size: .; J: TRBJ1-1; V: TRBV3-1/TRBV3-2
DNA: TGTGCCGGTCGGACAGGGAGCTCCTACGAGCAGTACTTC; CDR3: CAGRTGSSYEQYF; D: TRBD1; size: .; J: TRBJ2-7; V: TRBV2
DNA: TGTGCCAGCAGTGAATGTGGGCAGGGGGCTTTCTTT; CDR3: CASSECGQGAFF; D: .; size: .; J: TRBJ1-1; V: TRBV6-4
DNA: TGTGCCAGCAGTGTTAACAGGGGGCCCTCCTACGAGCAGTACTTC; CDR3: CASSVNRGPSYEQYF; D: TRBD1; size: .; J: TRBJ2-7; V: TRBV2
DNA: TGTGCCAGCAGCCGCGGGACTCTTAACGTCCTGACTTTC; CDR3: CASSRGTLNVLTF; D: .; size: .; J: TRBJ2-6; V: TRBV11-2